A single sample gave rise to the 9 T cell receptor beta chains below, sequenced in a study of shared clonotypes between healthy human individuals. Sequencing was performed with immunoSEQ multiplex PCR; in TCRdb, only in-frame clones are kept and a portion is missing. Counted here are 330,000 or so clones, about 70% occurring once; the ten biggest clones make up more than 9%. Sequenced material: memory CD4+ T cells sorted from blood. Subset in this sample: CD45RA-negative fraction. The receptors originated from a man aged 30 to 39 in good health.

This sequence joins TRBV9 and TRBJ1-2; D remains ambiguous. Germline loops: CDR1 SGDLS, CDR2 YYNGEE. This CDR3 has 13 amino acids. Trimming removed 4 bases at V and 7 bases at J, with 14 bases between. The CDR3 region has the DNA TGTGCCAGCAGCACCGGCGGTGGGATTGGCTACACCTTC. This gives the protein CASSTGGGIGYTF.

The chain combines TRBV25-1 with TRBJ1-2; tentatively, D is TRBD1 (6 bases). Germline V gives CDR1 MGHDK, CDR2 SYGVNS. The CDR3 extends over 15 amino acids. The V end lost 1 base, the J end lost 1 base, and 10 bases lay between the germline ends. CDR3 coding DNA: TGTGCCAGCAGTGAATTGTTGGACAGTAACTATGGCTACACCTTC. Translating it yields CASSELLDSNYGYTF.

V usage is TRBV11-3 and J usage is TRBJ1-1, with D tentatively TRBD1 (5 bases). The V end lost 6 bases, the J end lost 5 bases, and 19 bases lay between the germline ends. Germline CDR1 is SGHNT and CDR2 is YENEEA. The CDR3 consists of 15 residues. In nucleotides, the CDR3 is TGTGCCAGCAGTCTGGGGGGACGACTAGAGACTGAAGCTTTCTTT. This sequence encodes CASSLGGRLETEAFF.

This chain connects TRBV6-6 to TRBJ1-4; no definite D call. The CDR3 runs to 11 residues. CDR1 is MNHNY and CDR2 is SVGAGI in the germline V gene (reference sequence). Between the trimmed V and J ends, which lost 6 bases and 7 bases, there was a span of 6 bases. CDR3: CASRGGEKLFF. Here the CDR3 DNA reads TGTGCCAGCAGAGGAGGTGAAAAACTGTTTTTT.

CDR3 bases: TGTGCCAGCTCATCGGTCCCCAACACTGAAGCTTTCTTT. Amino acids: CASSSVPNTEAFF. V and J are TRBV18 and TRBJ1-1; D remains ambiguous. V was clipped by 5 bases and J by 2 bases, with 9 bases between them. This CDR3 has 13 residues. Germline loops: CDR1 KGHSH, CDR2 LQKENI.

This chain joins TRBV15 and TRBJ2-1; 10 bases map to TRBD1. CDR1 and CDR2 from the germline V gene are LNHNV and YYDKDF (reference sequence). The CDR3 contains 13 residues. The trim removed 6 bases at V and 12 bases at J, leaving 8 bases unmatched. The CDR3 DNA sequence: TGTGCCACCAGTCTCTCCCGGGACAGGGGGCAGTTCTTC. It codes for CATSLSRDRGQFF.

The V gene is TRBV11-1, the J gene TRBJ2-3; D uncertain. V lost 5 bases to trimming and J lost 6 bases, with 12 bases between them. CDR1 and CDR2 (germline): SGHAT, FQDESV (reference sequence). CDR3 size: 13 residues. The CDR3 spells CASSLVLGDTQYF. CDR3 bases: TGTGCCAGCAGCCTCGTCTTGGGGGATACGCAGTATTTT.

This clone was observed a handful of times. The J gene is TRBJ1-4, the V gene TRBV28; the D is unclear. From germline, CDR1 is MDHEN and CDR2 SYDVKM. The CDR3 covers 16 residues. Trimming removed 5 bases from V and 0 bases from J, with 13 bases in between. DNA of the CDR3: TGTGCCAGCAGTCGCCTCCTTACAGCAACTAATGAAAAACTGTTTTTT. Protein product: CASSRLLTATNEKLFF.

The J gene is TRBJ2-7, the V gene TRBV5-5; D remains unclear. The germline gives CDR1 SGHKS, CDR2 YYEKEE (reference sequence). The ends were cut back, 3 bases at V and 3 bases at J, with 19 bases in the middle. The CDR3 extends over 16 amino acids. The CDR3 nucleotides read TGTGCCAGCAGCTCCCAAATAGGCCAGTTCTACTACGAGCAGTACTTC. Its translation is CASSSQIGQFYYEQYF.